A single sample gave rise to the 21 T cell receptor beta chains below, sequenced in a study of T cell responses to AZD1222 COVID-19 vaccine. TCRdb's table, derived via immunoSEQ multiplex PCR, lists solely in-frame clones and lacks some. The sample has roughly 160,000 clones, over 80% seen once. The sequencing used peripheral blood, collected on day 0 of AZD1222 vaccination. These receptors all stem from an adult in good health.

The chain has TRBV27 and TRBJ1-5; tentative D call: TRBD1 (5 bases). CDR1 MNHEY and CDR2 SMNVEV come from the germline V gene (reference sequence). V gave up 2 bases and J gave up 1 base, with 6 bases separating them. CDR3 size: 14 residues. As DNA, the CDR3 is TGTGCCAGCAGTTTAGCAGGGAGCAATCAGCCCCAGCATTTT. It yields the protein CASSLAGSNQPQHF.

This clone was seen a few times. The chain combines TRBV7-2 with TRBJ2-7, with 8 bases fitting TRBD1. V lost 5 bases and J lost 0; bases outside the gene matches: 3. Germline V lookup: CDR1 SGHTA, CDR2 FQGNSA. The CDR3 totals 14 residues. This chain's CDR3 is CASSQDRASYEQYF. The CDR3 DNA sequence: TGTGCCAGCAGCCAGGACAGGGCCTCCTACGAGCAGTACTTC.

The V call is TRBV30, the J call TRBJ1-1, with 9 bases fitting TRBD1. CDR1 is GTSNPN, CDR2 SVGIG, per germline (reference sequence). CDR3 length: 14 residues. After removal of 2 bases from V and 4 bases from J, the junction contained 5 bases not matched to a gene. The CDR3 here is CAWSIGQGSTEAFF. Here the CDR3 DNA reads TGTGCCTGGAGTATTGGACAGGGGAGCACTGAAGCTTTCTTT.

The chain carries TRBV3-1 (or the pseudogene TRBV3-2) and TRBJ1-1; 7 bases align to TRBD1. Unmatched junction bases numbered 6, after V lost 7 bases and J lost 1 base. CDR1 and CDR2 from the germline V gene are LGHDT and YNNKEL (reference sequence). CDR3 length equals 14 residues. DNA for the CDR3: TGTGCCAGCACCCAGGGGGGACAGAACACTGAAGCTTTCTTT. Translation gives CASTQGGQNTEAFF.

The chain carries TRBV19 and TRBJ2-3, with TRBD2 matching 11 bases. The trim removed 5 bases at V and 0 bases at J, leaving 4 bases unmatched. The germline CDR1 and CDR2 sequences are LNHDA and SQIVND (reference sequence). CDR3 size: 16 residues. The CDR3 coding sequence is TGTGCCAGTAGTTCGGGACTAGCGGTTAGCACAGATACGCAGTATTTT. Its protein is CASSSGLAVSTDTQYF.

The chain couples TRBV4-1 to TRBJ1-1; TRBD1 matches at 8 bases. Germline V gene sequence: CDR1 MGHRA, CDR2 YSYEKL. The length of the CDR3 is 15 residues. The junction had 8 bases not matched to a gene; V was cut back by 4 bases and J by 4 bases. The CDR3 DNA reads TGCGCCAGCAGCCCTTCAGGACAGGGAGGCACTGAAGCTTTCTTT. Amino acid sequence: CASSPSGQGGTEAFF.

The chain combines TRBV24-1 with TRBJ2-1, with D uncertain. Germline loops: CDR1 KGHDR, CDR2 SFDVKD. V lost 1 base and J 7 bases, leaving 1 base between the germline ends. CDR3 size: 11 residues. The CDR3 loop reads CATSDFNEQFF. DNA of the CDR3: TGTGCCACCAGTGATTTTAATGAGCAGTTCTTC.

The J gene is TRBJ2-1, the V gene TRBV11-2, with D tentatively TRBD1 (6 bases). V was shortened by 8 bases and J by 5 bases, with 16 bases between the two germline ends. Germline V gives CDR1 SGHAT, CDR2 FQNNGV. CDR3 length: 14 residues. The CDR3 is CASQVTGPDNEQFF. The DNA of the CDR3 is TGTGCCAGCCAAGTGACAGGCCCCGACAATGAGCAGTTCTTC.

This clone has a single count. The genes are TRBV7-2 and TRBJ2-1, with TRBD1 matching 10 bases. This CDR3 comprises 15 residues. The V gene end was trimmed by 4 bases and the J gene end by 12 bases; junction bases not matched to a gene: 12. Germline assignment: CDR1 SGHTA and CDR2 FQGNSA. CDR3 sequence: CASSSNGQGVSVQFF. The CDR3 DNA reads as TGTGCCAGCAGCTCCAACGGACAGGGGGTATCAGTGCAGTTCTTC.

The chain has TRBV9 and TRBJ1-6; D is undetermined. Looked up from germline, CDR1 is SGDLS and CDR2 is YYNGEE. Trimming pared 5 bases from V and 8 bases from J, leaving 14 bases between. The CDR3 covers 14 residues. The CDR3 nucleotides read TGTGCCAGCAGTGGGGTCGCCGTCGATTCACCCCTCCACTTT. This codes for CASSGVAVDSPLHF.

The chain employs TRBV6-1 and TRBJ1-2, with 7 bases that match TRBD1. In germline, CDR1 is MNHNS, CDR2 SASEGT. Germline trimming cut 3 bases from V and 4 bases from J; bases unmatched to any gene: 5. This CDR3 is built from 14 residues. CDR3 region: CASSEGQRVYGYTF. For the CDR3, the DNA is TGTGCCAGCAGTGAGGGACAGCGAGTCTATGGCTACACCTTC.

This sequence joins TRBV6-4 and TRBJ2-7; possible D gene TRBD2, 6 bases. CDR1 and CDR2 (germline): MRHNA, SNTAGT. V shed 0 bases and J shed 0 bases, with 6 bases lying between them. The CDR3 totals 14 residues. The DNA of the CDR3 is TGTGCCAGCAGTGACTCCGGGAGCTCCTACGAGCAGTACTTC. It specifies CASSDSGSSYEQYF.

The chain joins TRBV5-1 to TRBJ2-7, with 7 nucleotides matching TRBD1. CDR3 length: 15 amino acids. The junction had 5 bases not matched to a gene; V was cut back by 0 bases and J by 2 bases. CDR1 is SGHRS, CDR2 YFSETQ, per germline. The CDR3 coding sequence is TGCGCCAGCAGCTTGGATAGGGGGCTTCCCTACGAGCAGTACTTC. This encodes CASSLDRGLPYEQYF.

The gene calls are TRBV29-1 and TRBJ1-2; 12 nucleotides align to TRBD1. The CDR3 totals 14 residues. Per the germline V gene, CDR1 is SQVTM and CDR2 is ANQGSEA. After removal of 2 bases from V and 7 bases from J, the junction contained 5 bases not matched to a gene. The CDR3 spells CSVEYWDRGLGYTF. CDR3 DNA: TGCAGCGTTGAATATTGGGACAGGGGGCTTGGCTACACCTTC.

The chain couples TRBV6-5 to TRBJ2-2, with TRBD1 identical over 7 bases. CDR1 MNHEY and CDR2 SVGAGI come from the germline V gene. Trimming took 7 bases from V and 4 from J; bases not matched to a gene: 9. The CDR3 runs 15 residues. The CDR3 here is CASTPGGGSTGELFF. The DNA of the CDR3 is TGTGCCAGCACCCCAGGGGGTGGAAGCACCGGGGAGCTGTTTTTT.

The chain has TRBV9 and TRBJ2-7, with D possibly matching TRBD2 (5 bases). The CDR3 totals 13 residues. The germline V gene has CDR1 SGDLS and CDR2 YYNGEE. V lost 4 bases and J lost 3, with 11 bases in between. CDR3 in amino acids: CASSPTDYYEQYF. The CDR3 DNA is TGTGCCAGCAGCCCGACCGACTACTACGAGCAGTACTTC.

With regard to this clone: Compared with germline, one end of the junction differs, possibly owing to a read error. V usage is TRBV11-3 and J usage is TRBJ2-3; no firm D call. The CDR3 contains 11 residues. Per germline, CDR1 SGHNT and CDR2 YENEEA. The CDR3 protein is CASSPEDRQYF. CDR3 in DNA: TGTGCCAGCAGCCCCGAGGATAGGCAGTATTTT.

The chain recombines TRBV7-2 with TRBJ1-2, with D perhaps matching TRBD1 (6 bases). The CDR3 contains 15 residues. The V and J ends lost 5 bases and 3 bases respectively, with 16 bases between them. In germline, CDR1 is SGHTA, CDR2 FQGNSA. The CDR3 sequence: CASSPRGGADYGYTF. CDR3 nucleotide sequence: TGTGCCAGCAGCCCGCGAGGGGGGGCAGACTATGGCTACACCTTC.

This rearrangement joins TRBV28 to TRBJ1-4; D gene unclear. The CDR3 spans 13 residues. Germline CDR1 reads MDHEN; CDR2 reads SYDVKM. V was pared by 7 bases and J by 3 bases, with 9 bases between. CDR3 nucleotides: TGTGCCAGCATTCCGCAATCTAATGAAAAACTGTTTTTT. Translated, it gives CASIPQSNEKLFF.

CDR3 protein: CASSPAGSWGGYTF. CDR3 in DNA: TGTGCCAGCTCACCAGCGGGGTCCTGGGGTGGCTACACCTTC. The rearrangement uses TRBV18 and TRBJ1-2; no definite D call. Germline V gene lookup returns CDR1 KGHSH and CDR2 LQKENI. Trimming removed 2 bases at V and 7 bases at J, with 14 bases between. The CDR3 sequence is 14 residues long.

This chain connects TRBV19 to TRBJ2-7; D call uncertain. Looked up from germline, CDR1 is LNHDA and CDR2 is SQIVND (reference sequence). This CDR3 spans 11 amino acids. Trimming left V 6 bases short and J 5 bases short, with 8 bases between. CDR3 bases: TGTGCCAGTAGAGTGGGCGACGAGCAGTACTTC. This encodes CASRVGDEQYF.